This is a list of T cell receptor beta chains from one sample in a study of lymphopenia after photon versus proton radiotherapy. Clones were read by immunoSEQ multiplex PCR, and TCRdb kept only the in-frame ones, dropping some. The table includes about 62,000 clones, roughly 87% detected once. The sequenced sample was peripheral blood, obtained from a patient treated with proton-based radiotherapy. The source of these receptors is a man older than 75 with esophageal cancer. CDR3s include the opening cysteine and the closing phenylalanine or tryptophan. D genes are given only for firm matches. For some rows the clone size is stated as once, few or many, or as a class when expanded; others skip it.

abundance,j_gene,d_gene,v_gene,CDR3nt,CDR3aa
.,TRBJ1-3,.,TRBV7-9,TGTGCCAGCAGCTGGCTCCTCTCGTTCTCTGGAAACACCATATATTTT,CASSWLLSFSGNTIYF
few,TRBJ1-5,TRBD1,TRBV19,TGTGCCAGTAGTACCCAACAGGGGGCTCGCCGATATAGCAATCAGCCCCAGCATTTT,CASSTQQGARRYSNQPQHF
.,TRBJ1-2,TRBD1,TRBV5-6,TGTGCCAGCAGCGTGGACAGGGTATATGGCTACACCTTC,CASSVDRVYGYTF
.,TRBJ1-1,.,TRBV10-3,TGTGCCATCAGTGAGTCGGGTAACAGTGAAGCTTTCTTT,CAISESGNSEAFF
.,TRBJ1-5,.,TRBV19,TGTGCCAGTAGCCCACAAGCACGGGGGGGCAATCAGCCCCAGCATTTT,CASSPQARGGNQPQHF
.,TRBJ2-1,.,TRBV9,TGTGCCAGCAGCGTAGGCAGGGCACTTCCATACAATGAGCAGTTCTTC,CASSVGRALPYNEQFF
once,TRBJ1-1,.,TRBV5-6,TGTGCCAGCAGCTTGGGACTCCTGCAGAACACTGAAGCTTTCTTT,CASSLGLLQNTEAFF
.,TRBJ1-1,TRBD1,TRBV27,TGTGCCAGCAGTTTATCGGGGACAGTAGAAGCTTTCTTT,CASSLSGTVEAFF
once,TRBJ2-3,.,TRBV6-5,TGTGCCAGCAGTTATCAACGGACAACTAACACAGATACGCAGTATTTT,CASSYQRTTNTDTQYF
.,TRBJ1-4,TRBD1,TRBV19,TGTGCCAGTAGTGTGGCCAGGGGGAATGATGAAAAACTGTTTTTT,CASSVARGNDEKLFF
.,TRBJ2-1,TRBD2,TRBV10-1,TGCGCCAGCAGTGAGTCTAGCGGGGCCTACAATGAGCAGTTCTTC,CASSESSGAYNEQFF
.,TRBJ1-1,.,TRBV5-1,TGCGCCAGCAGCTTGACAGAGAGGAACACTGAAGCTTTCTTT,CASSLTERNTEAFF
.,TRBJ2-1,.,TRBV4-1,TGCGCCAGCAGCCAACCTGCAGGCAATGAGCAGTTCTTC,CASSQPAGNEQFF
once,TRBJ2-7,.,TRBV18,TGTGCCAGCTCACCAAGAGGGGGTCCCTACGAGCAGTACTTC,CASSPRGGPYEQYF
.,TRBJ2-5,.,TRBV15,TGTGCCACCAGCGAGGGGGGAGTCAGGGGCCTACAAGAGACCCAGTACTTC,CATSEGGVRGLQETQYF
.,TRBJ1-1,.,TRBV6-5,TGTGCCAGCAGTTCAGGGTTCGCTGAAGCTTTCTTT,CASSSGFAEAFF
.,TRBJ1-1,.,TRBV10-2,TGCGCCAGTGCGAACACTGAAGCTTTCTTT,CASANTEAFF
.,TRBJ1-5,.,TRBV2,TGTGCCAGCAGTGACAGGGTTCAGCCCCAGCATTTT,CASSDRVQPQHF
.,TRBJ1-2,.,TRBV4-3,TGCGCCAGCAGCCAAGATCGGGACGGAACCCATGGCTACACCTTC,CASSQDRDGTHGYTF
medium-sized,TRBJ1-3,.,TRBV6-5,TGTGCCAGCAGGGCAGGGATTGGATCTGGAAACACCATATATTTT,CASRAGIGSGNTIYF
.,TRBJ1-6,TRBD1,TRBV7-2,TGTGCCAGCGCTGGACAGGGGGCTTCACCCCTCCACTTT,CASAGQGASPLHF
once,TRBJ2-3,.,TRBV19,TGTGCCAGTAGTATAGTACCACTCACAGATACGCAGTATTTT,CASSIVPLTDTQYF